This T cell receptor (beta chain) stems from a study of neurological immune-mediated disorders (dated by TCRdb to about 2019). Concerning the study at large: Peripheral blood TCR-beta repertoires from patients with HTLV-I-associated myelopathy (HAM/TSP), patients with multiple sclerosis, and healthy controls were compared in the study using UMI-based sequencing. Longitudinal HAM/TSP and healthy donors had 3 time-points each (3-40 month intervals). Longitudinal samples, technical triplicates and paired sorted CD4+ and CD8+ T-cell subsets, alongside PBMC samples, were included among the 106 TCR-beta libraries. The cohort comprised 68 subjects: roughly 14 HAM/TSP patients, 35 or so multiple sclerosis patients and 20 healthy controls. What the study reported, not specific to this receptor: The highest TCR clonal expansion was observed in HAM/TSP patients, whereas the lowest was observed in MS patients, even when compared with healthy controls. Expanded clones from different subjects shared no identical CDR3 amino acid sequences, which suggests that TCR-beta repertoires were private in all groups.

This clonotype was detected many times. Its target antigen remains unknown. Qualities for individual bases were not recorded, and no much larger clone is one base off. Taken with the paper, the label for time point translates to: longitudinal time-point 2. The healthy controls were volunteers from blood banks in Maryland, USA. For unsorted PBMC libraries, 2 million PBMCs were used after storage in RNAlater at -80 degrees C until RNA extraction. Peripheral blood was subjected to Ficoll-Hypaque density gradient centrifugation to isolate PBMCs, which were then cryopreserved in liquid nitrogen. cDNA was synthesized by template-switch 5'RACE using a primer with a 10-nucleotide random unique molecular identifier that tagged each TCR transcript. Every sequencing run covered 15-18 subjects and yielded more than 180 million TCR-beta sequences. The RNeasy kit was used to extract total RNA. The KAPA Real-time Library Amplification kit was used to amplify TCR-beta VDJ regions with primers targeting the TCR constant region and the 5'RACE anchor. A first PCR added sample indexes and Illumina adaptors, and a second PCR then raised library yield. After Ampure bead purification, the TCR product of roughly 650 bp was size-selected on a 2% E-gel SizeSelection system. Before pooling, library quality was assessed on a Bioanalyzer, concentration was determined with Qubit, and library quantification was performed with the Kapa Library Quantification kit. An Illumina HiSeq 2500 was used to sequence the libraries paired-end at 2 x 150 bp. To increase sequence diversity, about 25-31% phiX was spiked into each library pool. Under the source paper's analysis protocol: Quality-filtered reads were processed with the UMI-based MiGEC pipeline, and over 90% of raw TCR sequences were removed by the MiGEC pipeline during error correction. IMGT germline references were used for alignment of VDJ genes, and clonotypes were defined by a unique CDR3 amino acid sequence together with V-J genes. VDJtools evaluated clonal expansion, Shannon diversity and CDR3 relatedness (CalcPairwiseDistances, ClusterSamples); CLCbio workbench built phylogenetic trees. A clone was classed as expanded if it had 8 or more unique UMIs, a cutoff based on coefficient-of-variation modelling across technical triplicates. TCRdb itself trimmed the public reads at Q25 with fastp, ran MiXCR and retained productive beta chains. All rows with the same CDR3 protein become a single entry with the most common DNA and genes. Clone size and V and J calls follow TCRdb, not the original study. Within this sample are over 55,000 distinct CDR3 sequences, with roughly 9.7% of them counted one time only. Around 12% of the sample rests with the top ten.

CDR1 and CDR2, looked up from the germline V gene (reference sequence), are DFQATT and SNEGSKA. CDR3 length: 14 amino acids, cysteine to phenylalanine. Only the CDR3 portion is preserved as DNA: 42 bases, with reading frame beginning at the first base. At the junction V is shortened by 3 bases and J by 1 base, with 11 bases in between. The sequence is built from TRBV20-1 and TRBJ2-3, and perhaps TRBD2 as D gene, on 5 matching bases. Input material: PBMCs. The receptor comes from a man aged 25 to 40 in good health. The DNA sequence is as follows: TGCAGTGCTAGTCTACTAGGCCGCACAGATACGCAGTATTTT. Translated, it reads CSASLLGRTDTQYF.